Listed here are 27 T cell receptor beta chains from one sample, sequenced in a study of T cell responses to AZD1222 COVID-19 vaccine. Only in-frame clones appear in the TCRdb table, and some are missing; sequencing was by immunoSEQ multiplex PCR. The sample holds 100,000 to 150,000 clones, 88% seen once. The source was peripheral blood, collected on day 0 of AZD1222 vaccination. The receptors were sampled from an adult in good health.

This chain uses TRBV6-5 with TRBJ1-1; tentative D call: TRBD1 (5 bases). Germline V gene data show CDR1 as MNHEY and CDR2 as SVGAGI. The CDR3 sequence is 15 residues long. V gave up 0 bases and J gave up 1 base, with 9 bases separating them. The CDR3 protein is CASSYSGRGNTEAFF. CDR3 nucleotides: TGTGCCAGCAGTTACTCAGGTAGGGGGAACACTGAAGCTTTCTTT.

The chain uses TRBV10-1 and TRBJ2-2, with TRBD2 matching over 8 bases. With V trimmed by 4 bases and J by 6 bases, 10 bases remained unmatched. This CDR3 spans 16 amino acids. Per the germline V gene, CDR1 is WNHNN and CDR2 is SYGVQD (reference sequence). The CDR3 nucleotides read TGCGCCAGCAGTGGAAGAGCGGGAGAAAGGGCCGGGGAGCTGTTTTTT. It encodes CASSGRAGERAGELFF.

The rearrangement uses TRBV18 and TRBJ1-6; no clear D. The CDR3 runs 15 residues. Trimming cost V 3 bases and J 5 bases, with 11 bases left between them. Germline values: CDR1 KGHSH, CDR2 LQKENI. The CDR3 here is CASSPKRSDNSPLHF. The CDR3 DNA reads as TGTGCCAGCTCACCGAAACGCTCTGATAATTCACCCCTCCACTTT.

CDR3 protein: CASSFSGAENTEAFF. The CDR3 nucleotides read TGTGCCAGCAGCTTTTCAGGGGCAGAGAACACTGAAGCTTTCTTT. The rearrangement uses TRBV7-9 and TRBJ1-1, with a tentative D call TRBD1 (6 bases). Germline V gene data show CDR1 as SEHNR and CDR2 as FQNEAQ (reference sequence). The V and J ends lost 3 bases and 1 base respectively, with 12 bases between them. CDR3 length: 15 residues.

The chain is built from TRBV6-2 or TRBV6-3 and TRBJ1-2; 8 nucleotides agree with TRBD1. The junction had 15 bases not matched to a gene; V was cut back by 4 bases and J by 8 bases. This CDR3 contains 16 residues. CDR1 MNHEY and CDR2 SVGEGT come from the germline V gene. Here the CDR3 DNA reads TGTGCCAGCAGTTCCCCCGCAGGGGGCGGCGGTCACGGCTACACCTTC. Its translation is CASSSPAGGGGHGYTF.

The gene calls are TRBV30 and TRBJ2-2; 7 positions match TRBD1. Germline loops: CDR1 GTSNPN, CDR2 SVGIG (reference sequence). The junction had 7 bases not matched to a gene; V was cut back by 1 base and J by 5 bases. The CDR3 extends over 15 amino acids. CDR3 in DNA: TGTGCCTGGAGTGCAGGGGGTAGTGGTACCGGGGAGCTGTTTTTT. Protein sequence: CAWSAGGSGTGELFF.

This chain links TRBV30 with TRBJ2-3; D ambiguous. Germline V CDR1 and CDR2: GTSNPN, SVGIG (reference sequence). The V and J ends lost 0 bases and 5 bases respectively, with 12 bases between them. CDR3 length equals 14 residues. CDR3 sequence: CAWSVLTIQDTQYF. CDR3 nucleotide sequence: TGTGCCTGGAGTGTTTTGACCATCCAAGATACGCAGTATTTT.

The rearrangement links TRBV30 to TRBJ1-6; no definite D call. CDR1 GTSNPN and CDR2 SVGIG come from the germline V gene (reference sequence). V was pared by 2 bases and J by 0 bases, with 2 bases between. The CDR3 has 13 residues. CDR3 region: CAWSSSYNSPLHF. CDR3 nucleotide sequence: TGTGCCTGGAGTAGCTCCTATAATTCACCCCTCCACTTT.

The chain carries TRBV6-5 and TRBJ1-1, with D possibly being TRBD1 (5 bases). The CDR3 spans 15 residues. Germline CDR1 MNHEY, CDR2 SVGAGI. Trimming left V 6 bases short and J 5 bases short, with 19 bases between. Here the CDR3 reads CASSRGTLGRTEAFF. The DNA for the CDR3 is TGTGCCAGCAGCCGTGGGACTTTAGGTAGGACTGAAGCTTTCTTT.

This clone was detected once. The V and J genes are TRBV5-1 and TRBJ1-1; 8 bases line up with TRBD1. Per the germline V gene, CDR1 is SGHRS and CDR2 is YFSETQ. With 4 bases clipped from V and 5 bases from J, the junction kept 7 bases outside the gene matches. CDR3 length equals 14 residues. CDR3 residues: CASSKTGVGTEAFF. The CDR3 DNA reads TGCGCCAGCAGCAAGACAGGGGTAGGGACTGAAGCTTTCTTT.

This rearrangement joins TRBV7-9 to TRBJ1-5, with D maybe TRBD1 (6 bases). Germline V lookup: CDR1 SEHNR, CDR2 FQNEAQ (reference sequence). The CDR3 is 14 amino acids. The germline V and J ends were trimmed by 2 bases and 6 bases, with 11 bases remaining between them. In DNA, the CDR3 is TGTGCCAGCAGCTTATCGACAGGCGGTCAGCCCCAGCATTTT. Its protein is CASSLSTGGQPQHF. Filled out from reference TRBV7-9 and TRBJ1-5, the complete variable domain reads DTGVSQNPRHKITKRGQNVTFRCDPISEHNRLYWYRQTLGQGPEFLTYFQNEAQLEKSRLLSDRFSAERPKGSFSTLEIQRTEQGDSAMYLCASSLSTGGQPQHFGDGTRLSIL.

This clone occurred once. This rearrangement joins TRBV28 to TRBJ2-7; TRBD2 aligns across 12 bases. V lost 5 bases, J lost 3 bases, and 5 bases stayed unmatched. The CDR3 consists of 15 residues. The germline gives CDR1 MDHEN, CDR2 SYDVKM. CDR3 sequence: CASSPTSGSIYEQYF. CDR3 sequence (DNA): TGTGCCAGCAGTCCGACTAGCGGGAGTATCTACGAGCAGTACTTC.

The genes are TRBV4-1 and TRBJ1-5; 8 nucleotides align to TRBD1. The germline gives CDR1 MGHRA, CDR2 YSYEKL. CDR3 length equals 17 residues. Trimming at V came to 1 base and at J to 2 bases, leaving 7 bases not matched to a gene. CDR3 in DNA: TGCGCCAGCAGCCAAGGAGCCGGGACAGGAGGCAATCAGCCCCAGCATTTT. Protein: CASSQGAGTGGNQPQHF.

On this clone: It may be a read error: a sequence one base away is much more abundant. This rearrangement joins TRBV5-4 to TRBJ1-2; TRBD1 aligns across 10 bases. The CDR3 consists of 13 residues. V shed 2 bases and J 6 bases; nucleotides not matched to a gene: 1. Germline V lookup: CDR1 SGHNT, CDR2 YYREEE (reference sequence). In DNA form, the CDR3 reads TGTGCCAGCAGCTTAGACAGGGGGCATGGCTACACCTTC. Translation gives CASSLDRGHGYTF.

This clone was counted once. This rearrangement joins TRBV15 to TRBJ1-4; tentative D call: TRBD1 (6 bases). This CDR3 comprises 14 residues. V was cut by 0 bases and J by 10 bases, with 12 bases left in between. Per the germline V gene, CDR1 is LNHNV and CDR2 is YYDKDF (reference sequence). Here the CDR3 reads CATSREGGRVKLFF. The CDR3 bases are TGTGCCACCAGCAGAGAAGGGGGAAGGGTAAAACTGTTTTTT.

CDR3 nucleotides: TGTGCCAGCAGCTCCGGACTAGCGGGAGGCCTCTCCTCCTACAATGAGCAGTTCTTC. Translated, it gives CASSSGLAGGLSSYNEQFF. This chain links TRBV7-9 with TRBJ2-1, with 14 nucleotides matching TRBD2. V gave up 4 bases and J gave up 0 bases; unmatched junction bases: 8. CDR1 and CDR2 from the germline V gene are SEHNR and FQNEAQ (reference sequence). This CDR3 region has 19 residues. Complete variable domain (other parts from reference TRBV7-9 and TRBJ2-1): DTGVSQNPRHKITKRGQNVTFRCDPISEHNRLYWYRQTLGQGPEFLTYFQNEAQLEKSRLLSDRFSAERPKGSFSTLEIQRTEQGDSAMYLCASSSGLAGGLSSYNEQFFGPGTRLTVL.

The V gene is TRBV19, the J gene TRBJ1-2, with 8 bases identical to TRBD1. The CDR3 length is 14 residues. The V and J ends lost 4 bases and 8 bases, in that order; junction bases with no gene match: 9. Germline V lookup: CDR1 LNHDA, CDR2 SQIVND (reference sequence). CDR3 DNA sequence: TGTGCCAGTAGTAGCCCCCCGACAGGGGAAGGCTACACCTTC. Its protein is CASSSPPTGEGYTF. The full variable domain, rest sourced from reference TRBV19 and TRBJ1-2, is DGGITQSPKYLFRKEGQNVTLSCEQNLNHDAMYWYRQDPGQGLRLIYYSQIVNDFQKGDIAEGYSVSREKKESFPLTVTSAQKNPTAFYLCASSSPPTGEGYTFGSGTRLTVV.

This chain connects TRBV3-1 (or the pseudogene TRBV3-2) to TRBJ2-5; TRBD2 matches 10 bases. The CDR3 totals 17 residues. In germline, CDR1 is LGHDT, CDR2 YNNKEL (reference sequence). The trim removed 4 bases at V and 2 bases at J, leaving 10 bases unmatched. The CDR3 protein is CASSRPRVAGGQETQYF. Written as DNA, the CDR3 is TGTGCCAGCAGCCGACCTCGGGTAGCGGGGGGACAAGAGACCCAGTACTTC.

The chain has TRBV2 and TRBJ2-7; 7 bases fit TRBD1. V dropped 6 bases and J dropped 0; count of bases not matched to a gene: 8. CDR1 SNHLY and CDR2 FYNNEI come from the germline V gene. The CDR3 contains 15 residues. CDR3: CASRVDREPSYEQYF. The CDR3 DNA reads TGTGCCAGCAGGGTTGACAGGGAACCCTCCTACGAGCAGTACTTC. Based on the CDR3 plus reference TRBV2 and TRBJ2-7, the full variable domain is EPEVTQTPSHQVTQMGQEVILRCVPISNHLYFYWYRQILGQKVEFLVSFYNNEISEKSEIFDDQFSVERPDGSNFTLKIRSTKLEDSAMYFCASRVDREPSYEQYFGPGTRLTVT.

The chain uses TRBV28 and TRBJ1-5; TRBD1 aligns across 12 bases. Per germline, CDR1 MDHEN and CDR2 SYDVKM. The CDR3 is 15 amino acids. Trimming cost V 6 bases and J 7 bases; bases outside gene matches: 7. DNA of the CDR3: TGTGCCAGCAGCTCGGGACAGGGGGCTAGGCAGCCCCAGCATTTT. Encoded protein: CASSSGQGARQPQHF.

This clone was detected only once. CDR3 sequence (DNA): TGCGCCAGCACTTTCGGGGGGTCCTACGAGCAGTACTTC. It yields the protein CASTFGGSYEQYF. The chain uses TRBV10-2 and TRBJ2-7, with 7 bases identical to TRBD2. The germline V gene has CDR1 WSHSY and CDR2 SAAADI. V dropped 7 bases and J dropped 1; count of bases not matched to a gene: 4. The CDR3 contains 13 residues.

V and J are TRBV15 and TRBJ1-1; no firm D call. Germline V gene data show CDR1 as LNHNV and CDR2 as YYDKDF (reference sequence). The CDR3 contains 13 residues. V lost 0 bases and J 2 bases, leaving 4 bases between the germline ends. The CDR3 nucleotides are TGTGCCACCAGCAGAGATCATAACACTGAAGCTTTCTTT. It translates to CATSRDHNTEAFF.

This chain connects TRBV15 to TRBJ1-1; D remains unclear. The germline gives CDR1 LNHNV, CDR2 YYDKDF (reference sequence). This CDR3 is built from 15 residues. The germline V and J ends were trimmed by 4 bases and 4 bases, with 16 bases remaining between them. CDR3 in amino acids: CATSNGLMASTEAFF. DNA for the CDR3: TGTGCCACCAGCAACGGTCTTATGGCGAGCACTGAAGCTTTCTTT.

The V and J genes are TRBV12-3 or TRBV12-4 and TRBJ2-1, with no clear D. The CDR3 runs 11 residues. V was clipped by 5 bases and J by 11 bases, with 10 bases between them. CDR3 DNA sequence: TGTGCCAGCAGTGCCATGGGGAAGCAGTTCTTC. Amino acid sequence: CASSAMGKQFF.

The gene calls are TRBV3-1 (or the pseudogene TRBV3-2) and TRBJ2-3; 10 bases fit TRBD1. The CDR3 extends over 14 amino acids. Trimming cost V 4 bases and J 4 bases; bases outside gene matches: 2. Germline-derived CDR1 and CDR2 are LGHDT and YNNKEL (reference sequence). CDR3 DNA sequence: TGTGCCAGCAGCCCCGGACAGGGGGCAGATACGCAGTATTTT. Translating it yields CASSPGQGADTQYF.

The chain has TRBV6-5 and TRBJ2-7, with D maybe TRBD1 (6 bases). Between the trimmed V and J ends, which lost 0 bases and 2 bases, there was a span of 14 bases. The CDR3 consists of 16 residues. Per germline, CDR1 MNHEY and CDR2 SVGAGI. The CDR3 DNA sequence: TGTGCCAGCAGTTACTCGGTGTCCTCAGGGGCCTACGAGCAGTACTTC. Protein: CASSYSVSSGAYEQYF.

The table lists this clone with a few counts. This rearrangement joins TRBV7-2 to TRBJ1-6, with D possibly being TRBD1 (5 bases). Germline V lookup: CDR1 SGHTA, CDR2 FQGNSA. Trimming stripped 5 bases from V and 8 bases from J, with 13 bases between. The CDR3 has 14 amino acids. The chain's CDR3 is CASSPLSRDSPLHF. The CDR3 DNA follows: TGTGCCAGCAGCCCCCTAAGCAGGGATTCACCCCTCCACTTT.